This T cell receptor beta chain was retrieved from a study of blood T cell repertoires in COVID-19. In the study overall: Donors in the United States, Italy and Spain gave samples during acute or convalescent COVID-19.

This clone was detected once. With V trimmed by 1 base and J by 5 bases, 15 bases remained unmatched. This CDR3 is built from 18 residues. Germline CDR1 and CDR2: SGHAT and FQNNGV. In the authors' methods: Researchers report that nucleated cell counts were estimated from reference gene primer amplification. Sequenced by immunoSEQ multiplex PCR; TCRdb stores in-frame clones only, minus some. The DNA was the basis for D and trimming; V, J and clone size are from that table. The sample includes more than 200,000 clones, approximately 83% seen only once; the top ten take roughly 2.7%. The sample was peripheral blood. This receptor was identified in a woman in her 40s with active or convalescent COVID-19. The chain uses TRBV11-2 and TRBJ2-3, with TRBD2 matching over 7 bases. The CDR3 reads CASSLGGNGAGRRDTQYF. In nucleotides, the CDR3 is TGTGCCAGCAGCTTAGGAGGAAACGGAGCGGGGAGGAGAGATACGCAGTATTTT. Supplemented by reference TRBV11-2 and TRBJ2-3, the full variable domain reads EAGVAQSPRYKIIEKRQSVAFWCNPISGHATLYWYQQILGQGPKLLIQFQNNGVVDDSQLPKDRFSAERLKGVDSTLKIQPAKLEDSAVYLCASSLGGNGAGRRDTQYFGPGTRLTVL.